The text below deals with one T cell receptor beta chain. Its target is unknown. V lost 2 bases and J lost 4; bases outside the gene matches: 3. CDR3 size: 14 residues. The V gene's germline CDR1 is SGHRS and CDR2 YFSETQ. Primers included in the PCR were 60 Vbeta and 13 Jbeta primers. Original analysis: In a later analysis, some 10 million of approximately 80 million unique beta chains occurred in at least two donors. Produced via immunoSEQ multiplex PCR; TCRdb's table is partial and in-frame only. V and J calls plus clone size are reproduced from that table; the DNA served to infer D and trimming. The sample records about 90,000 clones, roughly four fifths being singletons. Healthy bone marrow donors supplied every sample. This specimen comes from a study of cytomegalovirus exposure and HLA in healthy donors. General study points: Serostatus for CMV was the only available immune exposure information.

The material sequenced was PBMCs. The sequence was obtained from a man younger than 45 in good health and CMV-seronegative. This chain uses TRBV5-1 with TRBJ2-1; 7 nucleotides match TRBD2. The CDR3 is CASSLAGPYNEQFF. The CDR3 DNA sequence: TGCGCCAGCAGCTTAGCGGGACCTTACAATGAGCAGTTCTTC.